This T cell receptor (beta chain) was found in a study of T cell changes during pregnancy in multiple sclerosis. Trimming stripped 5 bases from V and 5 bases from J, with 16 bases between. The CDR3 contains 16 residues. The germline V gene encodes CDR1 MDHEN and CDR2 SYDVKM. The protocol was immunoSEQ multiplex PCR, while the TCRdb copy is restricted to in-frame clones and leaves out a portion. Counted here are tens of thousands of clones, 92% occurring once; the ten biggest clones make up about 0.64%. The sample here was CD4+ T cells from peripheral blood mononuclear cells, taken after pregnancy. The source is a female donor with multiple sclerosis, enrolled in a pregnancy study. The rearrangement links TRBV28 to TRBJ1-6; D might be TRBD1 (6 bases). For the CDR3, the DNA is TGTGCCAGCAGTCAACAGGGCTTAGGAAATAATTCACCCCTCCACTTT. Its translation is CASSQQGLGNNSPLHF.